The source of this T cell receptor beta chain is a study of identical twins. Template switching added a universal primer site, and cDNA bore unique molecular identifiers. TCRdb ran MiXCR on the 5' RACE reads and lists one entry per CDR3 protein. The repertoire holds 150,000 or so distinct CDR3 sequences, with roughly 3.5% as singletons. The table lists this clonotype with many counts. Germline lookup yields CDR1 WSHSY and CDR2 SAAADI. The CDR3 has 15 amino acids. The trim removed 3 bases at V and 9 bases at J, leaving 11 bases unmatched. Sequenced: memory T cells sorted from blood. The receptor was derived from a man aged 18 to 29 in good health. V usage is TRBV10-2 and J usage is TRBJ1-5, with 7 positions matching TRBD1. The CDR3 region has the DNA TGCGCCAGCAGTGACCGACAGGGCCCGGGTGTGCCCCAGCATTTT. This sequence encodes CASSDRQGPGVPQHF.